These T cell receptor beta chains were read from a single sample in a study of T-cell reconstitution after alpha-beta-depleted transplantation in children. TCRdb reprocessed the PCR reads with MiXCR, giving one entry per CDR3 protein. The sample includes some 280,000 distinct CDR3 sequences, nearly 10% seen only once; the top ten take 10%. The sequencing used PBMCs from the stem cell graft donor, collected from the stem cell graft. The receptor source for this set is a human donor who donated a stem cell graft to a child with SCID. The conserved cysteine and the conserved F or W are not part of the CDR3 here.

ASIQGGMNTEAF	TRBJ1-1	TRBV6-1
ASSALGFPEGETQY	TRBJ2-5	TRBV12-3/TRBV12-4
ASSWDGTSGNTIY	TRBJ1-3	TRBV12-3/TRBV12-4
ASSLVAGGYTEAF	TRBJ1-1	TRBV5-5
ASSLERSEQY	TRBJ2-7	TRBV12-3/TRBV12-4
ASSFGQGYYGYT	TRBJ1-2	TRBV12-3/TRBV12-4
ALHPRDRNTEAF	TRBJ1-1	TRBV6-5
ASSPRDREYNEQF	TRBJ2-1	TRBV5-5
ASSLVARSTNEKLF	TRBJ1-4	TRBV7-2
SALGGGGDTQY	TRBJ2-3	TRBV20-1
ASSPPRPGEGYT	TRBJ1-2	TRBV18
ASSLPRAEGTDTQY	TRBJ2-3	TRBV7-3
ASSQVQGADTQY	TRBJ2-3	TRBV4-1